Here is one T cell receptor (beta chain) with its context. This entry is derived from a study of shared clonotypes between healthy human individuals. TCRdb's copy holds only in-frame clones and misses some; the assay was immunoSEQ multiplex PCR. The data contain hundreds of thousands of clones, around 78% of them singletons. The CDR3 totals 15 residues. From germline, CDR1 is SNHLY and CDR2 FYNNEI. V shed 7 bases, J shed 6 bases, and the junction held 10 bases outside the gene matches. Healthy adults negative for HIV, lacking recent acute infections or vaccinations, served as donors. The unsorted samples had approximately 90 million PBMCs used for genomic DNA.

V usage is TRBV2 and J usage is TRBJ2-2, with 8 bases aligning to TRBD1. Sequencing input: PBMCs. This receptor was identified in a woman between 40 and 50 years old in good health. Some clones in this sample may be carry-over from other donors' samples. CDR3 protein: CASTEGETGAGELFF. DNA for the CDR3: TGTGCCAGCACCGAAGGGGAGACAGGGGCCGGGGAGCTGTTTTTT.